The next 24 T cell receptor beta chains were all read from a single sample in a study of blood T cell repertoires in COVID-19. Data came from immunoSEQ multiplex PCR; TCRdb stores just in-frame clones and leaves some out. The sample consists of under 300,000 clones, around 81% of them appearing once. Sequencing input: peripheral blood. All receptors derive from a woman in her sixties or seventies with active or convalescent COVID-19.

This clone was detected only once. The gene calls are TRBV5-1 and TRBJ1-3; 8 bases are a match to TRBD1. V was pared by 0 bases and J by 7 bases, with 6 bases of the junction left unmatched. CDR3 length: 15 residues. Looked up from germline, CDR1 is SGHRS and CDR2 is YFSETQ. CDR3 nucleotide sequence: TGCGCCAGCAGCTTGGAAGATCAGGGGGCCAACACCATATATTTT. Protein sequence: CASSLEDQGANTIYF. Drawing the rest from reference TRBV5-1 and TRBJ1-3, the complete variable domain is KAGVTQTPRYLIKTRGQQVTLSCSPISGHRSVSWYQQTPGQGLQFLFEYFSETQRNKGNFPGRFSGRQFSNSRSEMNVSTLELGDSALYLCASSLEDQGANTIYFGEGSWLTVV.

The chain couples TRBV7-2 to TRBJ1-1; possible D gene TRBD1, 6 bases. The CDR3 consists of 15 residues. Germline V lookup: CDR1 SGHTA, CDR2 FQGNSA. Trimming removed 1 base from V and 1 base from J, with 10 bases in between. The CDR3 coding sequence is TGTGCCAGCAGCTTAGTCCCAGGGGAGAACACTGAAGCTTTCTTT. Protein: CASSLVPGENTEAFF.

This clone was seen once. This sequence joins TRBV5-6 and TRBJ2-1; perhaps TRBD2 as D (6 bases). CDR1 and CDR2 (germline): SGHDT, YYEEEE. The CDR3 runs to 17 residues. The germline V and J ends were trimmed by 2 bases and 0 bases, with 15 bases remaining between them. The CDR3 loop reads CASSFNAGWPSYNEQFF. CDR3 nucleotide sequence: TGTGCCAGCAGCTTCAATGCGGGGTGGCCCTCCTACAATGAGCAGTTCTTC.

This clone was found once. This chain joins TRBV6-4 and TRBJ1-1; TRBD1 agrees at 8 bases. V shed 4 bases and J 0 bases; nucleotides not matched to a gene: 7. The CDR3 totals 16 residues. CDR1 and CDR2 from the germline V gene are MRHNA and SNTAGT. The CDR3 loop reads CASSVDRAAVNTEAFF. Written as DNA, the CDR3 is TGTGCCAGCAGTGTGGACAGGGCTGCCGTGAACACTGAAGCTTTCTTT.

The CDR3 sequence: CASSRGGTSGYEQYF. DNA of the CDR3: TGTGCCAGCAGTCGAGGCGGGACTAGCGGCTACGAGCAGTACTTC. The chain is built from TRBV6-5 and TRBJ2-7; 11 bases line up with TRBD2. Per the germline V gene, CDR1 is MNHEY and CDR2 is SVGAGI. The CDR3 runs 15 residues. Trimming took 5 bases from V and 3 from J; bases not matched to a gene: 6.

V gene TRBV6-5 combines with J gene TRBJ2-5; 13 bases are a match to TRBD2. With 5 bases clipped from V and 4 bases from J, the junction kept 4 bases outside the gene matches. Per germline, CDR1 MNHEY and CDR2 SVGAGI. The CDR3 has 15 residues. The CDR3 loop is CASSPRTSGGETQYF. DNA for the CDR3: TGTGCCAGCAGTCCCCGGACTAGCGGGGGAGAGACCCAGTACTTC.

The rearrangement uses TRBV5-1 and TRBJ2-5, with D uncertain. The CDR3 contains 13 residues. CDR1 SGHRS and CDR2 YFSETQ come from the germline V gene. V lost 1 base, J lost 4 bases, and 8 bases lay in between. Written as DNA, the CDR3 is TGCGCCAGCAGCTTGATGGCTTCAGAGACCCAGTACTTC. Amino acids: CASSLMASETQYF. Full variable domain (rest looked up from reference TRBV5-1 and TRBJ2-5): KAGVTQTPRYLIKTRGQQVTLSCSPISGHRSVSWYQQTPGQGLQFLFEYFSETQRNKGNFPGRFSGRQFSNSRSEMNVSTLELGDSALYLCASSLMASETQYFGPGTRLLVL.

The V call is TRBV7-9, the J call TRBJ2-5, with TRBD1 as a possible D gene (5 bases). Germline CDR1 is SEHNR and CDR2 is FQNEAQ (reference sequence). Between the trimmed V and J ends, which lost 5 bases and 0 bases, there was a span of 10 bases. The CDR3 has 14 residues. This chain's CDR3 is CASSQDRYQETQYF. CDR3 DNA sequence: TGTGCCAGCAGCCAAGACAGATACCAAGAGACCCAGTACTTC.

CDR3 protein: CASSLVPGGLYEQYF. DNA of the CDR3: TGTGCCAGCAGCTTAGTTCCAGGGGGTCTCTACGAGCAGTACTTC. This chain links TRBV11-2 with TRBJ2-7, with TRBD1 identical over 7 bases. The CDR3 loop spans 15 amino acids. V shed 1 base, J shed 3 bases, and the junction held 6 bases outside the gene matches. Per germline, CDR1 SGHAT and CDR2 FQNNGV.

This clone was seen only once. The V call is TRBV19, the J call TRBJ1-1, with 8 positions matching TRBD1. Germline loops: CDR1 LNHDA, CDR2 SQIVND (reference sequence). V dropped 3 bases and J dropped 1; count of bases not matched to a gene: 10. There are 17 residues in the CDR3. CDR3 DNA sequence: TGTGCCAGTAGTATTTTATCTACCGGGACAGGGAACACTGAAGCTTTCTTT. Residues: CASSILSTGTGNTEAFF.

The chain links TRBV7-2 to TRBJ1-6, with D tentatively TRBD1 (5 bases). Between the trimmed V and J ends, which lost 6 bases and 0 bases, there was a span of 18 bases. Germline V gene sequence: CDR1 SGHTA, CDR2 FQGNSA. This CDR3 spans 18 amino acids. CDR3 amino acids: CASSRGLSGSSYNSPLHF. CDR3 in DNA: TGTGCCAGCAGTCGAGGACTATCAGGGAGCTCCTATAATTCACCCCTCCACTTT.

The V call is TRBV5-6, the J call TRBJ2-5, with D perhaps TRBD2 (6 bases). Germline CDR1 and CDR2: SGHDT and YYEEEE. CDR3 length equals 14 residues. Trimming took off 2 bases at V and 5 bases at J, with 13 bases between the two ends. CDR3 bases: TGTGCCAGCAGCTTTGGTACCCGGGGGGAGACCCAGTACTTC. Translated: CASSFGTRGETQYF.

The count of this clone is one. The CDR3 nucleotides read TGTGCCAGCAGCTTATCCAGGGATGATGGGACCCAGTACTTC. Translated, it gives CASSLSRDDGTQYF. The rearrangement uses TRBV7-3 and TRBJ2-5; a possible D gene is TRBD1 (5 bases). Trimming took 2 bases from V and 7 from J, leaving 14 bases between them. The length of the CDR3 is 14 residues. Germline CDR1 and CDR2: SGHTA and FQGTGA.

The rearrangement uses TRBV9 and TRBJ2-3; 10 bases align to TRBD1. Trimming took 3 bases from V and 0 from J; bases not matched to a gene: 4. CDR3 length: 16 amino acids. The germline gives CDR1 SGDLS, CDR2 YYNGEE. The CDR3 region is CASSARQGASTDTQYF. For the CDR3, the DNA is TGTGCCAGCAGCGCTCGACAGGGGGCTAGCACAGATACGCAGTATTTT.

The chain uses TRBV7-9 and TRBJ1-1, with unresolved D. Germline CDR1 SEHNR, CDR2 FQNEAQ (reference sequence). The V and J ends lost 5 bases and 7 bases respectively, with 14 bases between them. The CDR3 is made up of 13 amino acids. CDR3 loop: CASSLILPGEAFF. CDR3 coding DNA: TGTGCCAGCAGCCTAATTCTACCCGGTGAAGCTTTCTTT.

The chain combines TRBV4-2 with TRBJ1-6; a weak D match, TRBD1 (6 bases). Germline V CDR1 and CDR2: LGHNA, YNFKEQ. CDR3 length: 17 amino acids. V dropped 0 bases and J dropped 8 bases, with 17 bases sitting between them. CDR3: CASSQDRGMGVDSPLHF. The CDR3 DNA reads as TGTGCCAGCAGCCAAGACAGGGGAATGGGTGTAGATTCACCCCTCCACTTT.

The chain joins TRBV7-2 to TRBJ2-5; 9 nucleotides agree with TRBD2. The CDR3 is 17 amino acids. The ends lost 1 base at V and 2 bases at J; junction bases unmatched: 8. CDR1 is SGHTA, CDR2 FQGNSA, per germline. In nucleotides, the CDR3 is TGTGCCAGCAGCTTAGGGGCGGGGGGGCATTCACAAGAGACCCAGTACTTC. It codes for CASSLGAGGHSQETQYF. Looking up the rest from reference TRBV7-2 and TRBJ2-5 gives the full variable domain: GAGVSQSPSNKVTEKGKDVELRCDPISGHTALYWYRQSLGQGLEFLIYFQGNSAPDKSGLPSDRFSAERTGGSVSTLTIQRTQQEDSAVYLCASSLGAGGHSQETQYFGPGTRLLVL.

The CDR3 coding sequence is TGTGCCAGCTCACCACCGAATAGCGGGGGGGCAGATACGCAGTATTTT. Its protein is CASSPPNSGGADTQYF. This chain links TRBV18 with TRBJ2-3; 11 nucleotides match TRBD2. Germline-derived CDR1 and CDR2 are KGHSH and LQKENI. This CDR3 spans 16 amino acids. V shed 0 bases and J 4 bases; nucleotides not matched to a gene: 3.

This chain connects TRBV13 to TRBJ1-6, with a possible D match to TRBD1 (5 bases). The CDR3 extends over 16 amino acids. CDR1 is PRHDT and CDR2 is FYEKMQ in the germline V gene (reference sequence). V gave up 8 bases and J gave up 6 bases, with 20 bases separating them. CDR3: CASSPWGRSRNSPLHF. In DNA form, the CDR3 reads TGTGCCAGCTCTCCGTGGGGCAGGTCCCGTAATTCACCCCTCCACTTT. The full variable domain, completed using reference TRBV13 and TRBJ1-6, is AAGVIQSPRHLIKEKRETATLKCYPIPRHDTVYWYQQGPGQDPQFLISFYEKMQSDKGSIPDRFSAQQFSDYHSELNMSSLELGDSALYFCASSPWGRSRNSPLHFGNGTRLTVT.

This clone appeared a few times. The chain carries TRBV14 and TRBJ2-2, with a weak D call TRBD1 (6 bases). Per germline, CDR1 SGHDN and CDR2 FVKESK. The V end lost 4 bases, the J end lost 6 bases, and 12 bases lay between the germline ends. The CDR3 has 14 residues. The CDR3 here is CASSLLGGPGELFF. The CDR3 region has the DNA TGTGCCAGCAGCCTATTAGGGGGACCCGGGGAGCTGTTTTTT.

The count of this clone is one. This chain links TRBV10-3 with TRBJ2-5; D is possibly TRBD2 (6 bases). The germline V gene has CDR1 ENHRY and CDR2 SYGVKD. This CDR3 is 13 amino acids long. The V and J ends lost 4 bases and 9 bases respectively, with 15 bases between them. The CDR3 spells CAISARRGEAQYF. For the CDR3, the DNA is TGTGCCATCAGTGCTAGGAGGGGTGAGGCCCAGTACTTC.

The chain is built from TRBV6-5 and TRBJ1-4, with TRBD1 matching over 8 bases. Germline trimming cut 6 bases from V and 1 base from J; bases unmatched to any gene: 1. This CDR3 has 14 residues. The germline CDR1 and CDR2 sequences are MNHEY and SVGAGI. Here the CDR3 reads CASRGQGTNEKLFF. CDR3 DNA: TGTGCCAGCAGAGGACAGGGAACTAATGAAAAACTGTTTTTT.

The rearrangement joins TRBV19 to TRBJ1-2; possible D gene TRBD1, 5 bases. V was pared by 1 base and J by 4 bases, with 13 bases between. The germline V gene encodes CDR1 LNHDA and CDR2 SQIVND (reference sequence). The CDR3 has 15 amino acids. The CDR3 sequence: CASSIAMTATYGYTF. In nucleotides, the CDR3 is TGTGCCAGTAGTATAGCGATGACAGCGACCTATGGCTACACCTTC.

This chain connects TRBV15 to TRBJ2-5, with TRBD1 matching 8 bases. J was trimmed by 5 bases and V by 4 bases; bases with no gene match: 6. The CDR3 is 14 residues long. Germline V gene data show CDR1 as LNHNV and CDR2 as YYDKDF (reference sequence). For the CDR3, the DNA is TGTGCCACCAGCATCTCGAACAGGGGGGAGACCCAGTACTTC. This sequence encodes CATSISNRGETQYF.